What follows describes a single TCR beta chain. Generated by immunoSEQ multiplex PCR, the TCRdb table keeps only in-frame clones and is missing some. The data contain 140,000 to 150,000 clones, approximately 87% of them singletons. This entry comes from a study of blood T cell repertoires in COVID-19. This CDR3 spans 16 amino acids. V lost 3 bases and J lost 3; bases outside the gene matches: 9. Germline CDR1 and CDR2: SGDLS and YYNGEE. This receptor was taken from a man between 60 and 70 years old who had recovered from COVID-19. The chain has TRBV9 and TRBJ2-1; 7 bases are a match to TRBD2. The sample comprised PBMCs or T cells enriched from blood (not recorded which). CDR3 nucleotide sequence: TGTGCCAGCAGCGCTACTAGCGTCCCAGTCTACAATGAGCAGTTCTTC. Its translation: CASSATSVPVYNEQFF.